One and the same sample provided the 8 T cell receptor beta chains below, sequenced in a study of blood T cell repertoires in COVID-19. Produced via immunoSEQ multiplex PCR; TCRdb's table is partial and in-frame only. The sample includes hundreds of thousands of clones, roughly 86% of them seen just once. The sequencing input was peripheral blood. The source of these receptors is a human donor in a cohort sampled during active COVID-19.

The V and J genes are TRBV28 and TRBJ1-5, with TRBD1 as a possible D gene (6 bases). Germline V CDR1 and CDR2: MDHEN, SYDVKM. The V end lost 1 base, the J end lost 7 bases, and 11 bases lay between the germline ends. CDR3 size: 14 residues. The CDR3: CASSLSGQRQPQHF. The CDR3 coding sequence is TGTGCCAGCAGTTTATCCGGACAGAGGCAGCCCCAGCATTTT.

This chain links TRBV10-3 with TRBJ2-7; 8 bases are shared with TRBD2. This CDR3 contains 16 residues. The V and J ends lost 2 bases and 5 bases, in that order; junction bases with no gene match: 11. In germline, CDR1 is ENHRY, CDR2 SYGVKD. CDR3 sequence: CAISEVVGSGINEQYF. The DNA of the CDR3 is TGTGCCATCAGTGAGGTGGTTGGTAGCGGGATAAACGAGCAGTACTTC.

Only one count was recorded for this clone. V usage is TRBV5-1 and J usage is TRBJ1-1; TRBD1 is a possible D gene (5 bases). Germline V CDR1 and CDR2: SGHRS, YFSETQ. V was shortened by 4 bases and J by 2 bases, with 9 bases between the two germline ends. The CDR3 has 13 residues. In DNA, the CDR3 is TGCGCCAGCAGCACGACAGAAAACACTGAAGCTTTCTTT. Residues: CASSTTENTEAFF.

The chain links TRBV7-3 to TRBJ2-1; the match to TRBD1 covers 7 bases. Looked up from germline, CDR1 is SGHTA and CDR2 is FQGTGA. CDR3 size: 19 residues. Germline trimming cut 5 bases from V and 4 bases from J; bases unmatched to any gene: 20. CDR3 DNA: TGTGCCAGCAGCCCATTCAGTGCGACAGGGATCAGACCTTACAATGAGCAGTTCTTC. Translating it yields CASSPFSATGIRPYNEQFF. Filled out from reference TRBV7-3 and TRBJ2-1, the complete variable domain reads GAGVSQTPSNKVTEKGKYVELRCDPISGHTALYWYRQSLGQGPEFLIYFQGTGAADDSGLPNDRFFAVRPEGSVSTLKIQRTERGDSAVYLCASSPFSATGIRPYNEQFFGPGTRLTVL.

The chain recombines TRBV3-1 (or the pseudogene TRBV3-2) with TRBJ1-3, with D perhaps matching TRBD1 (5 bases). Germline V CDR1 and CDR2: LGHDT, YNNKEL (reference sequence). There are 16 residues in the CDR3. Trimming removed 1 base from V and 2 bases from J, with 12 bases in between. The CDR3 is CASSQGLSGTGNTIYF. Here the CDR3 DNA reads TGTGCCAGCAGCCAAGGGTTATCAGGGACTGGAAACACCATATATTTT.

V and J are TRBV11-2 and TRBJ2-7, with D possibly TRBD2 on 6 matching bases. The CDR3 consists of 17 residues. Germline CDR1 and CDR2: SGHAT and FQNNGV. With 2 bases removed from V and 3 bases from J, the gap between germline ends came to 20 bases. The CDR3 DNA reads TGTGCCAGCAGCTTACTGGATATTGTTTCGGGGGACTACGAGCAGTACTTC. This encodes CASSLLDIVSGDYEQYF.

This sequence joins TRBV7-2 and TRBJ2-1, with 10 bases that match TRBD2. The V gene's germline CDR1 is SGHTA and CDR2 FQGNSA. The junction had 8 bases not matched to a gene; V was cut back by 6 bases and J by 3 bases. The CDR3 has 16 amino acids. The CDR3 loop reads CASRLRGTSVYNEQFF. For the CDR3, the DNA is TGTGCCAGCAGACTCCGGGGGACTAGCGTCTACAATGAGCAGTTCTTC. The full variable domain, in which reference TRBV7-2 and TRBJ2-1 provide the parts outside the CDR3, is GAGVSQSPSNKVTEKGKDVELRCDPISGHTALYWYRQSLGQGLEFLIYFQGNSAPDKSGLPSDRFSAERTGGSVSTLTIQRTQQEDSAVYLCASRLRGTSVYNEQFFGPGTRLTVL.

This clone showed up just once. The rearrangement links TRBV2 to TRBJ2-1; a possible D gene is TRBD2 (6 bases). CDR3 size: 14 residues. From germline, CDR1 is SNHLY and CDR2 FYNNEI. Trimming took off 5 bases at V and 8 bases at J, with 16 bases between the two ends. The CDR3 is CASSLDYSGDEQFF. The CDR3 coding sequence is TGTGCCAGCAGTTTGGACTATAGTGGAGATGAGCAGTTCTTC.